These 21 T cell receptor beta chains originate from one sample sequenced in a study of beta chain features in type 1 diabetes. Study-level findings and limits: Moderate yet significant TCRB CDR3 shortening was seen in Type 1 diabetes patients in all four CD4+ subsets.

Their recognized antigens are unknown. The authors reverse transcribed all of the isolated RNA, so sequencing captured expressed TCRB transcripts. Clones were sequenced by immunoSEQ multiplex PCR, and TCRdb holds only the in-frame ones, with some missing. The table records more than 300,000 clones, 9.5% to 10% of them present only once. Sequencing was performed on central memory CD4+ T cells from blood. The receptors derive from a young man with type 1 diabetes.

The chain couples TRBV28 to TRBJ2-4; D is perhaps TRBD2 (6 bases). The germline CDR1 and CDR2 sequences are MDHEN and SYDVKM. V lost 6 bases and J 4 bases, leaving 13 bases between the germline ends. This CDR3 spans 14 amino acids. The chain's CDR3 is CASRIGGMKNIQYF. DNA of the CDR3: TGTGCCAGCAGAATTGGGGGGATGAAAAACATTCAGTACTTC.

In its sample, this clone was seen a few times. The chain recombines TRBV7-8 with TRBJ2-3; D may match TRBD1 or TRBD2 (5 bases each). V was pared by 5 bases and J by 6 bases, with 9 bases between. The CDR3 contains 12 residues. Germline V gene data show CDR1 as SGHVS and CDR2 as FQNEAQ. CDR3 residues: CASSPGADTQYF. CDR3 in DNA: TGTGCCAGCAGCCCCGGGGCGGATACGCAGTATTTT.

In this sample, this clone turned up many times. The rearrangement joins TRBV23-1 to TRBJ1-3; possibly TRBD1 for D (5 bases). TRBV23-1 is filed as an ORF, its function uncertain. V lost 0 bases to trimming and J lost 4 bases, with 16 bases between them. The CDR3 totals 17 residues. CDR3 bases: TGCGCCAGCAGTCAATCGAAACAGGAGAGTACCGGAAACACCATATATTTT. Protein product: CASSQSKQESTGNTIYF.

This clone was observed a few times. The gene calls are TRBV6-6 and TRBJ1-1, with D tentatively TRBD1 (5 bases). Trimming pared 7 bases from V and 6 bases from J, leaving 18 bases between. Looked up from germline, CDR1 is MNHNY and CDR2 is SVGAGI (reference sequence). CDR3 size: 14 residues. CDR3 sequence (DNA): TGTGCCAGCATTCCGACGGGGGGAACGGCTGAAGCTTTCTTT. Translation gives CASIPTGGTAEAFF.

This clone showed up just a few times. This chain links TRBV9 with TRBJ2-7; 9 bases match TRBD2. CDR1 and CDR2 from the germline V gene are SGDLS and YYNGEE. After removal of 3 bases from V and 5 bases from J, the junction contained 12 bases not matched to a gene. This CDR3 is built from 16 residues. Written as DNA, the CDR3 is TGTGCCAGCAGCGCACAAAGCGGGAGGAGCGGGGACGAGCAGTACTTC. The encoded protein is CASSAQSGRSGDEQYF.

This clone was seen more than once but under ten times. The CDR3 reads CAWSVDLANEQFF. As DNA, the CDR3 is TGTGCCTGGAGTGTAGACCTCGCGAATGAGCAGTTCTTC. V usage is TRBV30 and J usage is TRBJ2-1; D remains ambiguous. From germline, CDR1 is GTSNPN and CDR2 SVGIG (reference sequence). V shed 0 bases and J shed 7 bases, with 10 bases lying between them. This CDR3 has 13 residues.

This chain links TRBV5-6 with TRBJ2-1; D gene uncertain. V was pared by 3 bases and J by 7 bases, with 14 bases between. The CDR3 totals 14 residues. Germline loops: CDR1 SGHDT, CDR2 YYEEEE. The CDR3 loop reads CASSSTWSANEQFF. The CDR3 DNA reads as TGTGCCAGCAGCTCTACCTGGTCAGCTAATGAGCAGTTCTTC.

This clone was observed a few times. This chain uses TRBV7-3 with TRBJ2-1; tentatively, D is TRBD2 (6 bases). Germline CDR1 and CDR2: SGHTA and FQGTGA. V lost 5 bases, J lost 7 bases, and 15 bases lay in between. The CDR3 consists of 14 residues. This chain's CDR3 is CASSPSGTQNEQFF. In DNA form, the CDR3 reads TGTGCCAGCAGCCCCAGTGGGACTCAAAATGAGCAGTTCTTC.

A note on this clone: Possible read error: a much larger clone is one base away. The chain employs TRBV4-2 and TRBJ2-1; D not resolved. CDR1 is LGHNA and CDR2 is YNFKEQ in the germline V gene. V gave up 1 base and J gave up 3 bases, with 13 bases separating them. The CDR3 is 16 residues long. The DNA for the CDR3 is TGTGCCAGCAGCCAAGCGGCTCTCCAACTCTACAATGAGCAGTTCTTC. Its translation is CASSQAALQLYNEQFF.

This chain joins TRBV27 and TRBJ2-2, with unresolved D. Trimming pared 5 bases from V and 0 bases from J, leaving 7 bases between. Per the germline V gene, CDR1 is MNHEY and CDR2 is SMNVEV (reference sequence). CDR3 length: 14 amino acids. For the CDR3, the DNA is TGTGCCAGCAGTCCCACCCCGAACACCGGGGAGCTGTTTTTT. Translation: CASSPTPNTGELFF.

The chain uses TRBV14 and TRBJ1-3, with D hard to call. Trimming removed 3 bases from V and 2 bases from J, with 5 bases in between. CDR1 SGHDN and CDR2 FVKESK come from the germline V gene. This CDR3 is built from 13 residues. The chain's CDR3 is CASSQGTGNTIYF. CDR3 bases: TGTGCCAGCAGCCAGGGGACTGGAAACACCATATATTTT.

The rearrangement uses TRBV25-1 and TRBJ2-5; D is perhaps TRBD1 or TRBD2 (6 bases each). V lost 7 bases and J lost 5, with 26 bases in between. From germline, CDR1 is MGHDK and CDR2 SYGVNS. There are 17 residues in the CDR3. The CDR3 sequence is CASTLGGNSPRGETQYF. As DNA, the CDR3 is TGTGCCAGCACCCTTGGAGGGAACAGTCCGAGGGGGGAGACCCAGTACTTC.

The table lists this clone with many counts. Additional DNA sequences in this sample encode the identical CDR3. The rearrangement joins TRBV6-4 to TRBJ2-2; 7 bases align to TRBD2. Germline V gene data show CDR1 as MRHNA and CDR2 as SNTAGT. With 11 bases clipped from V and 0 bases from J, the junction kept 6 bases outside the gene matches. The CDR3 length is 14 residues. In DNA, the CDR3 is TGTGCCTCCCGGGAGGTTTCGAACACCGGGGAGCTGTTTTTT. Its translation: CASREVSNTGELFF.

The chain is built from TRBV27 and TRBJ1-6, with a possible D match to TRBD1 (6 bases). The CDR3 has 15 amino acids. Trimming cost V 5 bases and J 6 bases, with 14 bases left between them. The germline V gene has CDR1 MNHEY and CDR2 SMNVEV (reference sequence). CDR3 loop: CASSLNREGNSPLHF. The CDR3 region has the DNA TGTGCCAGCAGTCTCAACAGGGAGGGTAATTCACCCCTCCACTTT.

The genes are TRBV27 and TRBJ2-2; no definite D call. Germline V CDR1 and CDR2: MNHEY, SMNVEV (reference sequence). The CDR3 sequence is 14 residues long. Between the trimmed V and J ends, which lost 3 bases and 6 bases, there was a span of 11 bases. The CDR3 sequence is CASSFSVRAGELFF. The CDR3 DNA reads as TGTGCCAGCAGTTTTTCGGTTCGAGCCGGGGAGCTGTTTTTT.

This clone has a handful of counts. The sample contains more than one DNA sequence encoding this CDR3. This chain joins TRBV18 and TRBJ1-1; D is unclear. V lost 3 bases, J lost 2 bases, and 7 bases lay in between. Germline CDR1 is KGHSH and CDR2 is LQKENI. The CDR3 is made up of 13 amino acids. The CDR3 region is CASSPTENTEAFF. Here the CDR3 DNA reads TGTGCCAGCTCACCTACAGAAAACACTGAAGCTTTCTTT.

V is TRBV6-1 and J is TRBJ2-7, with 8 bases identical to TRBD1. The CDR3 is 14 amino acids. Losses at the gene ends were 7 bases for V and 2 bases for J; bases not matched to a gene: 7. The germline V gene has CDR1 MNHNS and CDR2 SASEGT. CDR3 nucleotide sequence: TGTGCCAGCACCCCAGACAGGGGTACCTACGAGCAGTACTTC. It specifies CASTPDRGTYEQYF.

The CDR3 nucleotides read TGTGCCAGCAGCCCATCGGTCGGAGAGACCCAGTACTTC. Amino acid sequence: CASSPSVGETQYF. The chain carries TRBV9 and TRBJ2-5; D uncertain. Germline V lookup: CDR1 SGDLS, CDR2 YYNGEE. The germline V and J ends were trimmed by 4 bases and 4 bases, with 11 bases remaining between them. The CDR3 length is 13 residues.

The J gene is TRBJ2-1, the V gene TRBV6-6; tentatively, D is TRBD1 (5 bases). The length of the CDR3 is 13 residues. Trimming took 7 bases from V and 9 from J, leaving 16 bases between them. Looked up from germline, CDR1 is MNHNY and CDR2 is SVGAGI (reference sequence). As DNA, the CDR3 is TGTGCCAGCAAGGGCCCTGGGGCTGGTGAGCAGTTCTTC. Translation gives CASKGPGAGEQFF.

This clone appeared a few times. V usage is TRBV7-9 and J usage is TRBJ2-1, with D possibly matching TRBD2 (5 bases). This CDR3 is built from 16 residues. Germline loops: CDR1 SEHNR, CDR2 FQNEAQ (reference sequence). Trimming removed 3 bases from V and 8 bases from J, with 20 bases in between. CDR3 sequence: CASSFEGKGNSDEQFF. The CDR3 DNA reads as TGTGCCAGCAGCTTCGAGGGTAAGGGAAATTCAGATGAGCAGTTCTTC. Looking up the rest from reference TRBV7-9 and TRBJ2-1 gives the full variable domain: DTGVSQNPRHKITKRGQNVTFRCDPISEHNRLYWYRQTLGQGPEFLTYFQNEAQLEKSRLLSDRFSAERPKGSFSTLEIQRTEQGDSAMYLCASSFEGKGNSDEQFFGPGTRLTVL.

This clone appeared a few times. The chain recombines TRBV5-6 with TRBJ2-4; D gene unclear. The CDR3 contains 14 residues. V was pared by 5 bases and J by 0 bases, with 9 bases between. CDR1 is SGHDT, CDR2 YYEEEE, per germline. The CDR3 sequence is CASSPRVAKNIQYF. The CDR3 DNA reads TGTGCCAGCAGTCCCCGGGTAGCCAAAAACATTCAGTACTTC. The full variable domain, its missing parts supplied by reference TRBV5-6 and TRBJ2-4, is DAGVTQSPTHLIKTRGQQVTLRCSPKSGHDTVSWYQQALGQGPQFIFQYYEEEERQRGNFPDRFSGHQFPNYSSELNVNALLLGDSALYLCASSPRVAKNIQYFGAGTRLSVL.